Below, 18 T cell receptor beta chains from the same sample are listed, as sequenced in a study of graft-versus-host responses after intestinal transplantation. Sequenced by immunoSEQ multiplex PCR; TCRdb stores in-frame clones only, minus some. The sample gives 95,000 to 130,000 clones, approximately 90% of which show up once; around 0.2% is in the top ten. The antigens these receptors bind are not known. Specimen: unstimulated CD4+ T cells sorted from spleen or lymph node cells, collected before intestinal transplant. Receptors were obtained from a human donor who received an intestinal transplant.

This clone was seen just once. The chain recombines TRBV5-1 with TRBJ1-2, with D possibly matching TRBD1 (5 bases). The CDR3 runs to 12 residues. V was trimmed by 3 bases and J by 8 bases, leaving 11 bases between them. Germline CDR1 SGHRS, CDR2 YFSETQ. CDR3 coding DNA: TGCGCCAGCAGCTCGGCCGGGGGAGGCTACACCTTC. Protein: CASSSAGGGYTF.

The chain has TRBV6-5 and TRBJ1-4, with D unresolved. V lost 5 bases, J lost 8 bases, and 15 bases lay in between. CDR3 size: 14 residues. Germline V gene lookup returns CDR1 MNHEY and CDR2 SVGAGI. The CDR3 loop is CASSRDLLGEKLFF. Written as DNA, the CDR3 is TGTGCCAGCAGTCGCGACCTCCTGGGCGAAAAACTGTTTTTT.

The chain recombines TRBV25-1 with TRBJ1-1, with 7 nucleotides matching TRBD1. Trimming at V came to 4 bases and at J to 0 bases, leaving 5 bases not matched to a gene. Germline values: CDR1 MGHDK, CDR2 SYGVNS. The CDR3 runs to 15 residues. The CDR3 DNA sequence: TGTGCCAGCAGTGTAGGGGGACAGTTGAACACTGAAGCTTTCTTT. Amino acids: CASSVGGQLNTEAFF.

The table lists this clone with a few counts. The rearrangement uses TRBV6-1 and TRBJ2-7; 9 bases fit TRBD1. V lost 5 bases to trimming and J lost 11 bases; unmatched junction nucleotides: 10. The CDR3 is made up of 13 amino acids. Germline CDR1 and CDR2: MNHNS and SASEGT. The DNA of the CDR3 is TGTGCCAGCAGTACCTGGGACAGGGTAAAAGAGTACTTC. Its protein product is CASSTWDRVKEYF.

The chain links TRBV30 to TRBJ1-1, with a tentative D call TRBD1 (6 bases). V was trimmed by 3 bases and J by 0 bases, leaving 17 bases between them. Germline V gene data show CDR1 as GTSNPN and CDR2 as SVGIG (reference sequence). The CDR3 totals 16 residues. This chain's CDR3 is CAWRILRTALNTEAFF. CDR3 bases: TGTGCCTGGAGAATCCTCCGGACAGCCTTGAACACTGAAGCTTTCTTT.

The CDR3 coding sequence is TGCGCCAGCAGCTGGACAGGGACTTACGAGCAGTACTTC. It is translated as CASSWTGTYEQYF. The V and J genes are TRBV5-1 and TRBJ2-7, with TRBD1 identical over 8 bases. J gave up 4 bases and V 3 bases, and 3 bases lay outside the gene matches. Germline CDR1 and CDR2: SGHRS and YFSETQ. This CDR3 is 13 amino acids long. Based on the CDR3 plus reference TRBV5-1 and TRBJ2-7, the full variable domain is KAGVTQTPRYLIKTRGQQVTLSCSPISGHRSVSWYQQTPGQGLQFLFEYFSETQRNKGNFPGRFSGRQFSNSRSEMNVSTLELGDSALYLCASSWTGTYEQYFGPGTRLTVT.

The genes are TRBV4-1 and TRBJ2-2; the match to TRBD1 covers 7 bases. The germline V gene has CDR1 MGHRA and CDR2 YSYEKL. The CDR3 has 16 amino acids. The V segment lost 0 bases and the J segment 3 bases; nucleotides outside the gene matches: 4. CDR3 loop: CASSQDVGGYTGELFF. The CDR3 DNA reads as TGCGCCAGCAGCCAAGATGTAGGGGGCTACACCGGGGAGCTGTTTTTT.

The chain employs TRBV19 and TRBJ1-5, with TRBD1 identical over 8 bases. The CDR3 has 14 amino acids. Germline CDR1 reads LNHDA; CDR2 reads SQIVND (reference sequence). The V gene end was trimmed by 4 bases and the J gene end by 5 bases; junction bases not matched to a gene: 4. The CDR3 DNA reads TGTGCCAGTAGTAACACAGGGGGATATCAGCCCCAGCATTTT. Its translation is CASSNTGGYQPQHF.

The chain recombines TRBV18 with TRBJ2-1; D is unresolved. Germline CDR1 KGHSH, CDR2 LQKENI. V lost 1 base and J 6 bases, leaving 7 bases between the germline ends. This CDR3 is 13 amino acids long. CDR3 sequence (DNA): TGTGCCAGCTCACCACAGCCAGGCAATGAGCAGTTCTTC. The encoded protein is CASSPQPGNEQFF.

The chain links TRBV9 to TRBJ2-7; 8 bases fit TRBD2. CDR1 SGDLS and CDR2 YYNGEE come from the germline V gene. This CDR3 comprises 16 residues. V lost 4 bases to trimming and J lost 2 bases; unmatched junction nucleotides: 11. The CDR3 coding sequence is TGTGCCAGCAGCCCCCGAGCGAGCGGGGGCACCTACGAGCAGTACTTC. Its translation is CASSPRASGGTYEQYF.

This clone was found once. V gene TRBV7-2 combines with J gene TRBJ1-2; D unclear. The CDR3 contains 13 residues. Trimming pared 2 bases from V and 5 bases from J, leaving 9 bases between. From germline, CDR1 is SGHTA and CDR2 FQGNSA. The CDR3, as DNA: TGTGCCAGCAGCTTAAATTCCTATTATGGCTACACCTTC. It yields the protein CASSLNSYYGYTF.

The chain employs TRBV6-5 and TRBJ1-6; the match to TRBD1 covers 7 bases. The CDR3 sequence is 14 residues long. With 6 bases clipped from V and 11 bases from J, the junction kept 10 bases outside the gene matches. Germline lookup yields CDR1 MNHEY and CDR2 SVGAGI. CDR3 sequence: CASRPDRVGPPLHF. CDR3 nucleotides: TGTGCCAGCAGACCCGACAGGGTTGGTCCACCCCTCCACTTT.

This clone has just one count. The chain is built from TRBV11-2 and TRBJ2-7, with 11 bases identical to TRBD2. The length of the CDR3 is 14 residues. CDR1 and CDR2 (germline): SGHAT, FQNNGV. V lost 3 bases, J lost 3 bases, and 1 base stayed unmatched. CDR3 nucleotide sequence: TGTGCCAGCAGCTTTACTAGCGGGGGCTACGAGCAGTACTTC. Amino acids: CASSFTSGGYEQYF. The full variable domain, in which reference TRBV11-2 and TRBJ2-7 provide the parts outside the CDR3, is EAGVAQSPRYKIIEKRQSVAFWCNPISGHATLYWYQQILGQGPKLLIQFQNNGVVDDSQLPKDRFSAERLKGVDSTLKIQPAKLEDSAVYLCASSFTSGGYEQYFGPGTRLTVT.

This clone was observed a single time. The V and J genes are TRBV7-2 and TRBJ1-2; D perhaps matches TRBD1 (5 bases). The CDR3 has 13 residues. In germline, CDR1 is SGHTA, CDR2 FQGNSA. V was cut by 5 bases and J by 4 bases, with 11 bases left in between. This CDR3 reads CASSAAGGYGYTF. CDR3 DNA sequence: TGTGCCAGCAGCGCCGCCGGGGGCTATGGCTACACCTTC.

The chain links TRBV4-1 to TRBJ1-2, with D tentatively TRBD1 (5 bases). Per the germline V gene, CDR1 is MGHRA and CDR2 is YSYEKL. The CDR3 has 14 residues. V lost 0 bases and J lost 2, with 7 bases in between. The CDR3 bases are TGCGCCAGCAGCCAAGACCCAGGGAACTATGGCTACACCTTC. It specifies CASSQDPGNYGYTF.

This clone has a single count. The chain links TRBV5-1 to TRBJ1-2, with 9 bases aligning to TRBD1. Germline V gene sequence: CDR1 SGHRS, CDR2 YFSETQ. CDR3 length: 16 amino acids. V shed 4 bases, J shed 0 bases, and the junction held 7 bases outside the gene matches. CDR3 region: CASSPGDRAANYGYTF. The CDR3 DNA sequence: TGCGCCAGCAGCCCCGGGGACAGGGCAGCTAACTATGGCTACACCTTC.

The chain joins TRBV28 to TRBJ1-1; TRBD1 matches at 11 bases. V was clipped by 3 bases and J by 11 bases; unmatched bases: 11. CDR3 size: 15 residues. Germline V gene lookup returns CDR1 MDHEN and CDR2 SYDVKM. This CDR3 is CASSFLPGQGERAFF. The DNA of the CDR3 is TGTGCCAGCAGTTTTTTACCGGGACAGGGGGAGCGGGCTTTCTTT.

This sequence joins TRBV18 and TRBJ2-3, with D tentatively TRBD2 (6 bases). Germline V gene lookup returns CDR1 KGHSH and CDR2 LQKENI. V was trimmed by 3 bases and J by 4 bases, leaving 14 bases between them. The CDR3 runs to 15 residues. In nucleotides, the CDR3 is TGTGCCAGCTCACCCCCAGTACGGGGGTCAGATACGCAGTATTTT. This sequence encodes CASSPPVRGSDTQYF.